The 10 T cell receptor beta chains listed next were all sequenced from one sample in a study of technical replicates of blood from a few donors. TCRdb's table, derived via immunoSEQ multiplex PCR, lists solely in-frame clones and lacks some. Of some 66,000 clones in the sample, 70% to 90% were seen once. The material sequenced was PBMCs. The receptors shown here come from a human donor in good health. Some clones in this sample may be carry-over from other donors' samples.

CDR3 residues: CASSLEGTGGQETQYF. The CDR3 DNA reads TGTGCCAGCAGCTTAGAAGGGACAGGAGGACAAGAGACCCAGTACTTC. The chain has TRBV7-9 and TRBJ2-5; 8 bases map to TRBD1. This CDR3 has 16 amino acids. V dropped 1 base and J dropped 2; count of bases not matched to a gene: 6. Germline CDR1 reads SEHNR; CDR2 reads FQNEAQ (reference sequence).

V usage is TRBV7-3 and J usage is TRBJ2-3; TRBD1 matches 11 bases. From germline, CDR1 is SGHTA and CDR2 FQGTGA. The CDR3 runs 17 residues. After removal of 6 bases from V and 4 bases from J, the junction contained 12 bases not matched to a gene. In DNA, the CDR3 is TGTGCCAGCAGTTCCGGGACAGGGGGATTCCTTTCAGATACGCAGTATTTT. Translating it yields CASSSGTGGFLSDTQYF.

In its sample, this clone was seen a few times. As DNA, the CDR3 is TGTGCCAGTCTCCCCAGGGCTAATCAGCCCCAGCATTTT. Translated: CASLPRANQPQHF. This sequence joins TRBV6-1 and TRBJ1-5, with a tentative D call TRBD1 (5 bases). V was trimmed by 9 bases and J by 4 bases, leaving 13 bases between them. The CDR3 loop spans 13 amino acids. Germline CDR1 reads MNHNS; CDR2 reads SASEGT.

Here the CDR3 reads CATGSGTGHGYTF. The CDR3 nucleotides are TGTGCCACCGGATCCGGGACAGGCCATGGCTACACCTTC. The rearrangement joins TRBV6-6 to TRBJ1-2; 8 bases agree with TRBD1. V was clipped by 10 bases and J by 6 bases; unmatched bases: 10. Germline CDR1 and CDR2: MNHNY and SVGAGI (reference sequence). The CDR3 consists of 13 residues.

The chain uses TRBV6-5 and TRBJ1-5, with 9 bases identical to TRBD1. This CDR3 has 14 amino acids. Trimming cost V 5 bases and J 3 bases; bases outside gene matches: 2. Germline CDR1 is MNHEY and CDR2 is SVGAGI. CDR3 in amino acids: CASSEQGANQPQHF. CDR3 coding DNA: TGTGCCAGCAGTGAACAGGGGGCCAATCAGCCCCAGCATTTT.

The rearrangement uses TRBV29-1 and TRBJ2-6; weak D call: TRBD1 (6 bases). Germline V CDR1 and CDR2: SQVTM, ANQGSEA. Trimming stripped 6 bases from V and 0 bases from J, with 15 bases between. The CDR3 loop spans 16 amino acids. DNA for the CDR3: TGCAGCGTCGAGGAGGACAGACCCTCTGGGGCCAACGTCCTGACTTTC. Translated: CSVEEDRPSGANVLTF.

In this sample, this clone turned up once. V is TRBV6-4 and J is TRBJ2-3; the match to TRBD1 covers 9 bases. Germline V gene data show CDR1 as MRHNA and CDR2 as SNTAGT. Trimming removed 4 bases from V and 3 bases from J; junction bases left unmatched: 2. The CDR3 spans 14 residues. The CDR3 reads CASSAGTGTDTQYF. CDR3 nucleotides: TGTGCCAGCAGTGCCGGGACAGGGACAGATACGCAGTATTTT.

This chain links TRBV2 with TRBJ2-4, with 8 bases fitting TRBD2. Unmatched junction bases numbered 15, after V lost 11 bases and J lost 9 bases. The CDR3 loop spans 14 amino acids. From germline, CDR1 is SNHLY and CDR2 FYNNEI. The CDR3 sequence is CAASSGARGGIQYF. CDR3 DNA: TGTGCCGCCTCGTCCGGGGCCCGGGGGGGCATTCAGTACTTC.

The chain joins TRBV5-5 to TRBJ2-2; the match to TRBD2 covers 14 bases. This CDR3 is built from 18 residues. V shed 2 bases and J 5 bases; nucleotides not matched to a gene: 8. Germline CDR1 and CDR2: SGHKS and YYEKEE (reference sequence). In nucleotides, the CDR3 is TGTGCCAGCAGCTTTGGCGGGACTAGCGGGAGTAGTACCGGGGAGCTGTTTTTT. Amino acid sequence: CASSFGGTSGSSTGELFF.

J is TRBJ2-1 and V is TRBV5-4; 8 positions match TRBD2. The germline V gene encodes CDR1 SGHNT and CDR2 YYREEE (reference sequence). V lost 3 bases to trimming and J lost 4 bases; unmatched junction nucleotides: 15. This CDR3 region has 18 residues. Here the CDR3 reads CASSSPPNRPSGYNEQFF. In DNA form, the CDR3 reads TGTGCCAGCAGCTCCCCACCCAACCGGCCTAGCGGGTACAATGAGCAGTTCTTC.